This T cell receptor beta chain is from a study of T-cell reconstitution after alpha-beta-depleted transplantation in children. Findings and caveats of the study: Several hundred graft clones that had expanded were reportedly the source of alpha-beta T cells about two months after transplant. There were some patients whose high TCRbeta diversity at day 60 came from surviving recipient T cells and thymic progenitors.

In its sample, this clonotype was seen many times. Its cognate antigen is unknown. This sample's TCRbeta library carried unique molecular identifier barcodes. One entry per CDR3 protein, called by TCRdb with MiXCR from the PCR reads. The profile shows 190,000 or so distinct CDR3 sequences, approximately 6.8% of them singletons. J gave up 7 bases and V 2 bases, and 5 bases lay outside the gene matches. Germline CDR1 and CDR2: SGHTA and FQGTGA. CDR3 length equals 13 residues. Here the sequenced sample was PBMCs, taken before TCRalphabeta/CD19-depleted stem cell transplant. The J gene is TRBJ2-7, the V gene TRBV7-3; 7 bases are a match to TRBD2. The receptor comes from a girl less than two years old with combined immunodeficiency, due to receive a stem cell transplant. The CDR3: CASSLRGSGEQYF. CDR3 coding DNA: TGTGCCAGCAGCTTACGCGGGAGTGGGGAGCAGTACTTC.